A selection of T cell receptor beta chains follows, all from one sample in a study of T cells in Graves' hyperthyroidism and ophthalmopathy. MiXCR, run by TCRdb on the multiplex PCR reads, gives a single entry per CDR3 protein. The sample records over 500,000 distinct CDR3 sequences, around 50% being singletons. The sequenced sample was peripheral blood or thyroid tissue (not recorded which). The receptors here all came from an adult woman with Graves' disease, either hyperthyroidism or ophthalmopathy (not recorded which). Both conserved end residues are part of each CDR3. A D gene is named only where the DNA matches it firmly. Clone size is shown for a subset of rows, as once, few, many or a class of expanded clone.

size,J,D,V,DNA,CDR3
many,TRBJ2-5,-,TRBV20-1,TGCAGTGCTACAACCTGGGGGGGCCGGGGAGAGACCCAGTACTTC,CSATTWGGRGETQYF
-,TRBJ2-3,-,TRBV2,TGTGCCAGCAGTGGGGGGGCCCATAGCACAGATACGCAGTATTTT,CASSGGAHSTDTQYF
-,TRBJ2-5,TRBD2,TRBV29-1,TGCAGCGTGGCCCTTAGCGGGAGCGGGGAGACCCAGTACTTC,CSVALSGSGETQYF
-,TRBJ1-1,-,TRBV2,TGTGCCAGCAGTATAGCGGGGGCAGGAGCTTTCTTT,CASSIAGAGAFF
-,TRBJ1-2,-,TRBV10-3,TGTGCCACAAGGATAGGGGTTGACGTTGGCGGGGGCGGAGGCTACACCTTC,CATRIGVDVGGGGGYTF
many,TRBJ2-7,-,TRBV7-2,TGTGCCAGCAGCTTAACCCAGGGACGGACCTACGAGCAGTACTTC,CASSLTQGRTYEQYF
-,TRBJ2-7,-,TRBV10-3,TGTGCCATCAGTGAAGGGCAGGGGAACTACGAGCAGTACTTC,CAISEGQGNYEQYF
-,TRBJ2-7,-,TRBV29-1,TGCAGCATGAGGACGAGGCACGAGCAGTACTTC,CSMRTRHEQYF
-,TRBJ1-1,-,TRBV29-1,TGCAGCGGCCGGAATATCGCTGAAGCTTTCTTT,CSGRNIAEAFF
-,TRBJ1-4,-,TRBV10-3,TGTGCCATCAGTGAGTCAGCGGGAGAAAAACTGTTTTTT,CAISESAGEKLFF
many,TRBJ1-1,TRBD1,TRBV5-6,TGTGCCAGCAGCGGCCTCGGACAGGGTAACACTGAAGCTTTCTTT,CASSGLGQGNTEAFF
many,TRBJ2-7,-,TRBV7-9,TGTGCCAGCACCCTGGACTCGTCCGTCTACGAGCAGTACTTC,CASTLDSSVYEQYF
many,TRBJ2-5,-,TRBV11-2,TGTGCCAGCAGCCCGACCGCAGACCAAGAGACCCAGTACTTC,CASSPTADQETQYF